Each of the 25 T cell receptor beta chains below was sequenced from the same sample in a study of blood T cell repertoires in COVID-19. Sequencing was performed with immunoSEQ multiplex PCR; in TCRdb, only in-frame clones are kept and a portion is missing. The data show approximately 72,000 clones, around four fifths seen once. Sequencing used peripheral blood. The receptor source for this set is a woman older than 75 with acute or convalescent COVID-19.

The rearrangement links TRBV27 to TRBJ1-2; 8 bases map to TRBD1. With 6 bases clipped from V and 2 bases from J, the junction kept 11 bases outside the gene matches. CDR3 length equals 16 residues. CDR1 and CDR2 (germline): MNHEY, SMNVEV (reference sequence). CDR3 region: CASRIYRDRTNYGYTF. As DNA, the CDR3 is TGTGCCAGCAGGATATACCGGGACAGGACAAACTATGGCTACACCTTC.

The J gene is TRBJ1-2, the V gene TRBV10-3, with 7 nucleotides matching TRBD1. In germline, CDR1 is ENHRY, CDR2 SYGVKD. The CDR3 runs to 15 residues. With V trimmed by 2 bases and J by 7 bases, 10 bases remained unmatched. The CDR3 sequence: CAISEEYRGAGGYTF. The CDR3 nucleotides are TGTGCCATCAGTGAGGAGTACAGGGGTGCGGGTGGCTACACCTTC.

The chain is built from TRBV11-2 and TRBJ2-3; TRBD2 matches at 10 bases. Germline CDR1 and CDR2: SGHAT and FQNNGV. The CDR3 totals 15 residues. With V trimmed by 1 base and J by 3 bases, 1 base remained unmatched. The CDR3 reads CASSLVAGGTDTQYF. CDR3 bases: TGTGCCAGCAGCTTAGTAGCGGGAGGAACAGATACGCAGTATTTT.

The chain recombines TRBV6-6 with TRBJ2-5; a weak D match, TRBD2 (6 bases). V was cut by 5 bases and J by 4 bases, with 14 bases left in between. Looked up from germline, CDR1 is MNHNY and CDR2 is SVGAGI (reference sequence). This CDR3 has 14 amino acids. The CDR3 spells CASSPTTSLETQYF. The CDR3 nucleotides are TGTGCCAGCAGTCCCACGACTAGTTTAGAGACCCAGTACTTC.

The chain links TRBV19 to TRBJ1-2; unclear D gene. The germline gives CDR1 LNHDA, CDR2 SQIVND (reference sequence). The CDR3 has 14 amino acids. The V end lost 7 bases, the J end lost 7 bases, and 19 bases lay between the germline ends. Here the CDR3 reads CASNTGSQRGGYTF. CDR3 bases: TGTGCCAGTAATACCGGGTCGCAGCGCGGTGGCTACACCTTC.

The V and J genes are TRBV7-6 and TRBJ2-7; D ambiguous. Germline-derived CDR1 and CDR2 are SGHVS and FNYEAQ. The V end was cut by 5 bases, the J end by 3 bases, with 5 bases between. The CDR3 extends over 11 amino acids. The chain's CDR3 is CASSTIYEQYF. Written as DNA, the CDR3 is TGTGCCAGCAGCACTATCTACGAGCAGTACTTC.

This clone occurred once. An end of the junction does not agree with germline; a read error may underlie this. The sample contains more than one DNA sequence encoding this CDR3. The chain recombines TRBV10-3 with TRBJ1-1, with 8 bases that match TRBD1. CDR1 ENHRY and CDR2 SYGVKD come from the germline V gene. This CDR3 spans 14 amino acids. CDR3 protein: CAISESGGYGEAFF. Written as DNA, the CDR3 is TGTGCTATCAGTGAGTCAGGGGGCTACGGTGAAGCTTTCTTT.

This chain connects TRBV7-6 to TRBJ2-7, with TRBD1 matching 10 bases. V shed 0 bases and J 5 bases; nucleotides not matched to a gene: 4. In germline, CDR1 is SGHVS, CDR2 FNYEAQ. The length of the CDR3 is 15 residues. CDR3 sequence (DNA): TGTGCCAGCAGCTTAGCCGGGACAGGGGTGAACGAGCAGTACTTC. Translation gives CASSLAGTGVNEQYF.

The chain is built from TRBV6-6 and TRBJ2-7; 12 nucleotides match TRBD1. Trimming at V came to 5 bases and at J to 2 bases, leaving 13 bases not matched to a gene. From germline, CDR1 is MNHNY and CDR2 SVGAGI (reference sequence). The CDR3 is 18 residues long. CDR3 sequence: CASSRRVSGTGGPYEQYF. The CDR3 DNA is TGTGCCAGCAGTCGAAGGGTCTCCGGGACAGGGGGCCCCTACGAGCAGTACTTC.

In this sample, this clone turned up once. The junction shows a germline mismatch at one end, possibly a read error. The gene calls are TRBV6-1 and TRBJ2-5, with no clear D. The CDR3 extends over 14 amino acids. Germline V gene lookup returns CDR1 MNHNS and CDR2 SASEGT. The CDR3, as DNA: TGTGCCAGCAGTGAAGCGCGGTCCCAAGAGGCCCAGTACTTC. It yields the protein CASSEARSQEAQYF.

There are a few counts of this clone. The chain is built from TRBV5-4 and TRBJ2-2, with 11 bases aligning to TRBD2. With 0 bases clipped from V and 2 bases from J, the junction kept 9 bases outside the gene matches. Looked up from germline, CDR1 is SGHNT and CDR2 is YYREEE (reference sequence). The CDR3 length is 19 residues. The CDR3 coding sequence is TGTGCCAGCAGCTTGGATGGAAGGGGGACTAGCGGAAACACCGGGGAGCTGTTTTTT. This sequence encodes CASSLDGRGTSGNTGELFF.

The chain is built from TRBV11-2 and TRBJ2-2; D call uncertain. Trimming shortened V by 1 base and J by 6 bases, and 15 bases separated the two germline ends. This CDR3 has 16 residues. Germline CDR1 is SGHAT and CDR2 is FQNNGV. DNA for the CDR3: TGTGCCAGCAGCTTAGCGGTCGAGATGATCTCCGGGGAGCTGTTTTTT. It encodes CASSLAVEMISGELFF.

The gene calls are TRBV19 and TRBJ1-5; a weak D match, TRBD1 (6 bases). The CDR3 length is 17 residues. V dropped 1 base and J dropped 7 bases, with 20 bases sitting between them. Germline V CDR1 and CDR2: LNHDA, SQIVND (reference sequence). The CDR3 coding sequence is TGTGCCAGTAGTATAGCTGGGGGCGGTGGGTTGCGGCAGCCCCAGCATTTT. Translating gives CASSIAGGGGLRQPQHF.

The genes are TRBV3-1 (or the pseudogene TRBV3-2) and TRBJ1-2; weak D call: TRBD1 (5 bases). Looked up from germline, CDR1 is LGHDT and CDR2 is YNNKEL (reference sequence). The CDR3 extends over 14 amino acids. Between the trimmed V and J ends, which lost 4 bases and 5 bases, there was a span of 14 bases. The CDR3 sequence: CASSLNTGSYGYTF. The CDR3 DNA sequence: TGTGCCAGCAGCCTAAATACAGGATCATATGGCTACACCTTC.

CDR3 sequence: CATGGSQETQYF. CDR3 DNA: TGTGCCACCGGGGGGTCCCAAGAGACCCAGTACTTC. V usage is TRBV24-1 and J usage is TRBJ2-5; D might be TRBD2 (6 bases). CDR1 is KGHDR, CDR2 SFDVKD, per germline. This CDR3 has 12 residues. V gave up 9 bases and J gave up 1 base, with 8 bases separating them.

In its sample, this clone was seen once. This chain connects TRBV6-6 to TRBJ1-5; D is uncertain. The germline V gene encodes CDR1 MNHNY and CDR2 SVGAGI (reference sequence). The V gene lost 7 bases and the J gene lost 8 bases, with 9 bases spanning the gap. This CDR3 has 11 residues. CDR3 sequence reads: CASMTLEPQHF. CDR3 nucleotides: TGTGCCAGCATGACTCTGGAGCCCCAGCATTTT.

This clone has more than one count but fewer than ten. V is TRBV18 and J is TRBJ1-2, with unresolved D. Trimming removed 2 bases from V and 2 bases from J, with 9 bases in between. Germline V gene lookup returns CDR1 KGHSH and CDR2 LQKENI. CDR3 length: 14 residues. The CDR3 protein is CASSPRLNNYGYTF. DNA for the CDR3: TGTGCCAGCTCACCAAGACTGAACAACTATGGCTACACCTTC.

The chain has TRBV5-1 and TRBJ2-5, with 12 bases matching TRBD2. This CDR3 has 14 amino acids. V lost 3 bases and J lost 5; bases outside the gene matches: 2. Germline-derived CDR1 and CDR2 are SGHRS and YFSETQ. This CDR3 reads CASSWTSGAETQYF. In nucleotides, the CDR3 is TGCGCCAGCAGCTGGACTAGCGGGGCGGAGACCCAGTACTTC.

The chain combines TRBV3-1 (or the pseudogene TRBV3-2) with TRBJ2-7; no clear D gene. V was trimmed by 6 bases and J by 0 bases, leaving 6 bases between them. This CDR3 spans 12 amino acids. CDR1 is LGHDT and CDR2 is YNNKEL in the germline V gene (reference sequence). The CDR3 sequence: CASSLSSYEQYF. The CDR3 bases are TGTGCCAGCAGTCTTAGCTCCTACGAGCAGTACTTC.

CDR3 DNA sequence: TGTGCCAGCAGGCCCCGCGCAGCGGGGTTGGGGGAAACCGGGGAGCTGTTTTTT. Its protein product is CASRPRAAGLGETGELFF. The chain joins TRBV6-4 to TRBJ2-2, with TRBD2 matching over 7 bases. The CDR3 spans 18 residues. V gave up 6 bases and J gave up 5 bases; unmatched junction bases: 18. Germline V gives CDR1 MRHNA, CDR2 SNTAGT.

This chain links TRBV7-9 with TRBJ2-7, with 7 bases aligning to TRBD1. The germline V gene encodes CDR1 SEHNR and CDR2 FQNEAQ (reference sequence). The CDR3 loop spans 14 amino acids. Germline trimming cut 2 bases from V and 3 bases from J; bases unmatched to any gene: 4. The CDR3 reads CASSLSGTVYEQYF. CDR3 nucleotide sequence: TGTGCCAGCAGCTTATCGGGGACAGTCTACGAGCAGTACTTC.

The chain has TRBV18 and TRBJ1-6; 7 bases agree with TRBD1. The germline V gene encodes CDR1 KGHSH and CDR2 LQKENI. This CDR3 is built from 17 residues. Germline trimming cut 6 bases from V and 8 bases from J; bases unmatched to any gene: 16. The CDR3 DNA follows: TGTGCCAGCTCGTCGACTACAGGGGTACGGGGAGATTCACCCCTCCACTTT. Translated: CASSSTTGVRGDSPLHF.

V and J are TRBV5-1 and TRBJ2-3, with 7 bases that match TRBD2. The CDR3 spans 14 residues. J was trimmed by 2 bases and V by 2 bases; bases with no gene match: 2. Germline assignment: CDR1 SGHRS and CDR2 YFSETQ. The CDR3 DNA reads as TGCGCCAGCAGCTTCGGGGGGAACACAGATACGCAGTATTTT. Protein product: CASSFGGNTDTQYF.

J is TRBJ1-4 and V is TRBV19; maybe TRBD1 (6 bases). The CDR3 is 15 residues long. CDR1 is LNHDA, CDR2 SQIVND, per germline (reference sequence). The V and J ends lost 6 bases and 8 bases respectively, with 19 bases between them. The CDR3 sequence is CASSSGDLRKEKLFF. In nucleotides, the CDR3 is TGTGCCAGTAGCTCAGGGGACCTAAGGAAGGAAAAACTGTTTTTT.

The V call is TRBV7-3, the J call TRBJ2-3, with a tentative D call TRBD1 (5 bases). The CDR3 has 14 amino acids. CDR1 is SGHTA, CDR2 FQGTGA, per germline. Trimming removed 5 bases from V and 4 bases from J, with 13 bases in between. DNA of the CDR3: TGTGCCAGCAGCCCCGAGGTAGGGGCAGATACGCAGTATTTT. Protein: CASSPEVGADTQYF.